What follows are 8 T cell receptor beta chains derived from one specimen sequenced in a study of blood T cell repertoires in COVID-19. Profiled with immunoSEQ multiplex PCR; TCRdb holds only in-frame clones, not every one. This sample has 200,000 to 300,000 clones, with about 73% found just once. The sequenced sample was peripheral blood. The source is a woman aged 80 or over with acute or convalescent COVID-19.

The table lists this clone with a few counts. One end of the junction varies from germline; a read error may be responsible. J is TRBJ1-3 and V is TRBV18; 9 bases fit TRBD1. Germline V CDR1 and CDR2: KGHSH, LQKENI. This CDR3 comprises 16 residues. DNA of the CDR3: TGTGCCAGCTCGCCACAGGGGGCTTTCTCTGGAAACACCATATATTTT. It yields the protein CASSPQGAFSGNTIYF. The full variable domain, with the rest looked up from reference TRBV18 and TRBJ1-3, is NAGVMQNPRHLVRRRGQEARLRCSPMKGHSHVYWYRQLPEEGLKFMVYLQKENIIDESGMPKERFSAEFPKEGPSILRIQQVVRGDSAAYFCASSPQGAFSGNTIYFGEGSWLTVV.

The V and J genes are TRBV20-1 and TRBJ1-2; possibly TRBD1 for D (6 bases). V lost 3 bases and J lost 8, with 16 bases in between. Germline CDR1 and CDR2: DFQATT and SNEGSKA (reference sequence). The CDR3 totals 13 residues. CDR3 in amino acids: CSASLGAADGYTF. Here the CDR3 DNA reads TGCAGTGCTAGTTTGGGGGCGGCTGACGGCTACACCTTC.

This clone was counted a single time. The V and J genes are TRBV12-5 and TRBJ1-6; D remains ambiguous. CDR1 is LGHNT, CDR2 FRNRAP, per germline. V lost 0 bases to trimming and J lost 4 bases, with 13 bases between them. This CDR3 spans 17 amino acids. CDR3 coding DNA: TGTGCTAGTGGTTTGGTACTCAGGCCGACATATAATTCACCCCTCCACTTT. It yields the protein CASGLVLRPTYNSPLHF.

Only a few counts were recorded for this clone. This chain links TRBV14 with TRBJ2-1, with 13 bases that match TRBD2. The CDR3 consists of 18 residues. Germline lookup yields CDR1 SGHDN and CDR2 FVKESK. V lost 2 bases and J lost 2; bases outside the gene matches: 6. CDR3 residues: CASSQRSGTSGTYNEQFF. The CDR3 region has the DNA TGTGCCAGCAGCCAACGCTCCGGGACTAGCGGGACCTACAATGAGCAGTTCTTC.

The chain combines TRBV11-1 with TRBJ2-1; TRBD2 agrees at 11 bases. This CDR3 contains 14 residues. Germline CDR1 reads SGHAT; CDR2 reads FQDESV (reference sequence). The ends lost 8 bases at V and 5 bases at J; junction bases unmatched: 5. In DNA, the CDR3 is TGTGCCAGCGGCGGGACTAGCGGCCACAATGAGCAGTTCTTC. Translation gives CASGGTSGHNEQFF.

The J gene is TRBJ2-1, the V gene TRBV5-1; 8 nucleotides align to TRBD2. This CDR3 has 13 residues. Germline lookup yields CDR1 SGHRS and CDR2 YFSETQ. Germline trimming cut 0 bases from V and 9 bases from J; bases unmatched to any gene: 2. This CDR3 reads CASSLDLAGEQFF. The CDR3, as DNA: TGCGCCAGCAGCTTGGACCTAGCGGGTGAGCAGTTCTTC.

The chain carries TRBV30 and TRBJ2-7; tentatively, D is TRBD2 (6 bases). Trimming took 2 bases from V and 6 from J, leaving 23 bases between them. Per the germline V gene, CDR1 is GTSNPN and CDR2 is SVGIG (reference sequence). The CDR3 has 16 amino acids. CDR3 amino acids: CAWSRLGRGPLAEQYF. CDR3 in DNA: TGTGCCTGGAGTCGCCTCGGGCGGGGTCCTTTGGCCGAGCAGTACTTC.

The CDR3 nucleotides read TGTGCCAGCAGCTTAATGCAACAGGACTATAGCAATCAGCCCCAGCATTTT. This encodes CASSLMQQDYSNQPQHF. V and J are TRBV5-5 and TRBJ1-5, with D perhaps matching TRBD1 (5 bases). Germline CDR1 is SGHKS and CDR2 is YYEKEE (reference sequence). CDR3 length equals 17 residues. Trimming cost V 2 bases and J 0 bases, with 15 bases left between them.